The entry below gives a single T cell receptor (beta chain) sequence along with its context. Germline lookup yields CDR1 SNHLY and CDR2 FYNNEI. V was cut by 6 bases and J by 5 bases, with 17 bases left in between. This CDR3 contains 14 residues. The record originates from a study of blood T cell repertoires in COVID-19. TCRdb's table, derived via immunoSEQ multiplex PCR, lists solely in-frame clones and lacks some. This table has roughly 150,000 clones, roughly nine tenths appearing once. This TCR derives from a human donor in a cohort sampled during active COVID-19. The rearrangement uses TRBV2 and TRBJ2-7, with D unclear. Material: peripheral blood. CDR3 DNA: TGTGCCAGCAGGTTTTTGGCCCGAGAGGACGAGCAGTACTTC. Encoded protein: CASRFLAREDEQYF.